This entry lists 3 T cell receptor beta chains sequenced from one sample in a study of T-cell memory formation after mild COVID-19. Via MiXCR, TCRdb re-called the 5' RACE reads, giving one row per CDR3 protein. The data contain about 500,000 distinct CDR3 sequences, approximately 20% of them singletons. Sequencing was done on a sample of PBMCs or a T cell subset sorted from them (not recorded which). The source of these receptors is an adult woman who had mild COVID-19 (a few samples of this study predate the infection). Cell type and time point are not known.

This clonotype was counted between two and nine times. The gene calls are TRBV7-2 and TRBJ2-5; either TRBD1 or TRBD2 may fit D (5 bases each). The V and J ends lost 5 bases and 4 bases respectively, with 14 bases between them. CDR1 and CDR2 from the germline V gene are SGHTA and FQGNSA. The CDR3 runs 14 residues. In nucleotides, the CDR3 is TGTGCCAGCAGCCGGCCCCGTGGGGGAGAGACCCAGTACTTC. Residues: CASSRPRGGETQYF.

This chain links TRBV20-1 with TRBJ2-3; weak D call: TRBD1 (6 bases). V lost 0 bases and J lost 6, with 16 bases in between. Germline lookup yields CDR1 DFQATT and CDR2 SNEGSKA (reference sequence). This CDR3 comprises 15 residues. In nucleotides, the CDR3 is TGCAGTGCTAGAGATCTTAGGGGGAAAGGGGATACGCAGTATTTT. The encoded protein is CSARDLRGKGDTQYF.

V usage is TRBV12-3 or TRBV12-4 and J usage is TRBJ2-1; 13 bases align to TRBD2. V lost 7 bases and J lost 6; bases outside the gene matches: 18. The CDR3 spans 19 residues. The DNA of the CDR3 is TGTGCCAGCAACCTCTTGTCCAGAGGACTAGCGGGAGCTCGCAATGAGCAGTTCTTC. Translating gives CASNLLSRGLAGARNEQFF.